A single sample gave rise to the 28 T cell receptor beta chains below, sequenced in a study of response to subunit inactivated influenza vaccine. TCRdb re-called the RT-PCR reads through MiXCR, storing one row per CDR3 protein. In the table there are around 500,000 distinct CDR3 sequences, 11% of which are singletons. The specimen comprised PBMCs from blood, sampled 45 days after vaccination. The receptors originated from a man aged 45-65 years who received an inactivated influenza vaccine.

Many counts were recorded for this clonotype. The V and J genes are TRBV7-2 and TRBJ1-6; 7 positions match TRBD1. The V segment lost 5 bases and the J segment 8 bases; nucleotides outside the gene matches: 3. CDR1 SGHTA and CDR2 FQGNSA come from the germline V gene. The length of the CDR3 is 13 residues. The CDR3 DNA sequence: TGTGCCAGCAGCAGGGGGCCGGATTCACCCCTCCACTTT. As protein: CASSRGPDSPLHF.

This clonotype was observed many times. This chain connects TRBV7-2 to TRBJ2-1; perhaps TRBD2 as D (7 bases). V lost 8 bases, J lost 0 bases, and 11 bases lay in between. The CDR3 runs to 14 residues. CDR1 and CDR2 (germline): SGHTA, FQGNSA. The CDR3 loop is CASGGAGSYNEQFF. The DNA of the CDR3 is TGTGCCAGCGGGGGGGCGGGCTCCTACAATGAGCAGTTCTTC.

Ten or more counts support this clonotype. V and J are TRBV12-3 or TRBV12-4 and TRBJ2-1; 8 nucleotides match TRBD1. V lost 6 bases, J lost 7 bases, and 2 bases stayed unmatched. The CDR3 spans 12 residues. In DNA, the CDR3 is TGTGCCAGCAGCCAGGGGGCGAATGAGCAGTTCTTC. Amino acid sequence: CASSQGANEQFF.

This clonotype was seen only a few times. V is TRBV19 and J is TRBJ2-7, with D unclear. Germline CDR1 is LNHDA and CDR2 is SQIVND (reference sequence). Trimming left V 3 bases short and J 0 bases short, with 15 bases between. The CDR3 runs to 16 residues. CDR3 coding DNA: TGTGCCAGTAGTATGAAGAACCCGGTTACCTCCTACGAGCAGTACTTC. This encodes CASSMKNPVTSYEQYF.

The chain uses TRBV20-1 and TRBJ2-1, with D perhaps TRBD1 or TRBD2 (5 bases each). The length of the CDR3 is 16 residues. Germline assignment: CDR1 DFQATT and CDR2 SNEGSKA (reference sequence). The ends were cut back, 2 bases at V and 0 bases at J, with 14 bases in the middle. CDR3 nucleotides: TGCAGTGCTAGAAATTTAGGGGCGGGCTCCTACAATGAGCAGTTCTTC. This encodes CSARNLGAGSYNEQFF.

This clonotype was found many times. The rearrangement uses TRBV10-3 and TRBJ2-1, with D perhaps matching TRBD1 (5 bases). The CDR3 covers 14 residues. Trimming stripped 0 bases from V and 8 bases from J, with 11 bases between. Germline CDR1 reads ENHRY; CDR2 reads SYGVKD. The CDR3 coding sequence is TGTGCCATCAGTGAGTCTGCAGGGAACTATGAGCAGTTCTTC. Translating gives CAISESAGNYEQFF.

In its sample, this clonotype was seen a few times. The chain links TRBV12-3 or TRBV12-4 to TRBJ2-3; 9 bases line up with TRBD2. This CDR3 is 15 amino acids long. V lost 5 bases, J lost 2 bases, and 5 bases stayed unmatched. CDR3 in DNA: TGTGCCAGCAGTCCCGGGACTAGCAACACAGATACGCAGTATTTT. Its translation is CASSPGTSNTDTQYF.

This sequence joins TRBV6-1 and TRBJ2-3, with TRBD1 matching 10 bases. Germline CDR1 is MNHNS and CDR2 is SASEGT. The CDR3 spans 17 residues. V shed 6 bases and J 5 bases; nucleotides not matched to a gene: 14. The CDR3 sequence: CASSFAGDRGRGDTQYF. CDR3 sequence (DNA): TGTGCCAGCAGCTTTGCGGGGGACAGGGGAAGAGGAGATACGCAGTATTTT.

This clonotype was counted many times. V and J are TRBV29-1 and TRBJ1-4; tentatively, D is TRBD1 (5 bases). The length of the CDR3 is 13 residues. Germline V gene lookup returns CDR1 SQVTM and CDR2 ANQGSEA. The V end lost 3 bases, the J end lost 8 bases, and 13 bases lay between the germline ends. The CDR3 here is CSVDRGIGEKLFF. Written as DNA, the CDR3 is TGCAGCGTTGATCGGGGGATCGGGGAAAAACTGTTTTTT.

Ten or more counts support this clonotype. V and J are TRBV24-1 and TRBJ2-7; 7 nucleotides align to TRBD2. Trimming cost V 4 bases and J 2 bases; bases outside gene matches: 13. This CDR3 contains 17 residues. Per germline, CDR1 KGHDR and CDR2 SFDVKD. DNA of the CDR3: TGTGCCACCAGTGACTCTAACCTAGCGGACGGGGCCTACGAGCAGTACTTC. Its protein is CATSDSNLADGAYEQYF.

This clonotype was detected many times. The chain combines TRBV12-3 or TRBV12-4 with TRBJ1-2, with D maybe TRBD1 (5 bases). There are 12 residues in the CDR3. With 6 bases removed from V and 9 bases from J, the gap between germline ends came to 14 bases. For the CDR3, the DNA is TGTGCCAGCAGGCCCTCGGGGGTTCGCTACACCTTC. Protein sequence: CASRPSGVRYTF.

This clonotype has ten or more counts. The rearrangement links TRBV6-5 to TRBJ2-1, with 13 bases that match TRBD2. CDR3 size: 17 residues. The junction had 8 bases not matched to a gene; V was cut back by 1 base and J by 8 bases. The germline CDR1 and CDR2 sequences are MNHEY and SVGAGI. The CDR3 is CASSYLAGTSGTDEQFF. For the CDR3, the DNA is TGTGCCAGCAGTTACTTGGCCGGGACTAGCGGGACTGATGAGCAGTTCTTC.

This clonotype was seen once. The chain links TRBV6-2 or TRBV6-3 to TRBJ2-7, with 7 bases that match TRBD1. Per germline, CDR1 MNHEY and CDR2 SVGEGT. The CDR3 is 13 amino acids. With 6 bases clipped from V and 10 bases from J, the junction kept 12 bases outside the gene matches. The CDR3 loop is CASSRIDRENQYF. The CDR3 region has the DNA TGTGCCAGCAGCCGGATTGACAGGGAAAATCAGTACTTC.

The V gene is TRBV5-1, the J gene TRBJ2-3; 10 nucleotides agree with TRBD2. Germline values: CDR1 SGHRS, CDR2 YFSETQ. J gave up 4 bases and V 5 bases, and 10 bases lay outside the gene matches. The CDR3 consists of 16 residues. CDR3 DNA sequence: TGCGCCAGCAGGTCCGGGGGACTAGCGTTTTCAGATACGCAGTATTTT. Translated: CASRSGGLAFSDTQYF.

This clonotype was observed a few times. The chain recombines TRBV5-6 with TRBJ1-5; D call uncertain. CDR3 length: 15 residues. The V gene lost 5 bases and the J gene lost 6 bases, with 18 bases spanning the gap. Per germline, CDR1 SGHDT and CDR2 YYEEEE. The CDR3 coding sequence is TGTGCCAGCAGTTCAGAAGCAGGTGGATTTCAGCCCCAGCATTTT. Amino acids: CASSSEAGGFQPQHF.

This clonotype was detected once. J is TRBJ2-3 and V is TRBV5-1, with 11 bases that match TRBD2. V was pared by 3 bases and J by 4 bases, with 7 bases of the junction left unmatched. CDR3 length: 16 amino acids. Germline V gene sequence: CDR1 SGHRS, CDR2 YFSETQ. The CDR3 loop is CASSSTGTSGADTQYF. CDR3 nucleotides: TGCGCCAGCAGCTCGACCGGGACTAGCGGAGCAGATACGCAGTATTTT.

This clonotype has just a few counts. This chain joins TRBV5-8 and TRBJ2-1; D is uncertain. Trimming pared 6 bases from V and 3 bases from J, leaving 7 bases between. Germline V gives CDR1 SGHTS, CDR2 YDEGEE. The CDR3 loop spans 12 amino acids. This CDR3 reads CASKKNYNEQFF. The CDR3 nucleotides read TGTGCCAGCAAGAAGAACTACAATGAGCAGTTCTTC.

This clonotype was counted many times. This chain uses TRBV29-1 with TRBJ2-7, with 13 bases aligning to TRBD2. CDR1 and CDR2 (germline): SQVTM, ANQGSEA. The CDR3 totals 15 residues. Unmatched junction bases numbered 8, after V lost 4 bases and J lost 5 bases. Here the CDR3 DNA reads TGCAGCGTTGCCCCGGGACTAGCGGGATCCCACGAGCAGTACTTC. It is translated as CSVAPGLAGSHEQYF.

V gene TRBV7-2 combines with J gene TRBJ2-3; D gene ambiguous. V lost 6 bases to trimming and J lost 6 bases, with 10 bases between them. CDR3 length equals 12 residues. Germline V CDR1 and CDR2: SGHTA, FQGNSA. CDR3 sequence (DNA): TGTGCCAGCAGTCAATATGCGGATACGCAGTATTTT. Translation gives CASSQYADTQYF.

This clonotype came up a few times. The chain combines TRBV25-1 with TRBJ2-7, with TRBD2 identical over 7 bases. CDR3 size: 17 residues. Germline CDR1 reads MGHDK; CDR2 reads SYGVNS. V was clipped by 4 bases and J by 3 bases; unmatched bases: 15. CDR3: CASSGGGRRGNYYEQYF. The DNA for the CDR3 is TGTGCCAGCAGTGGCGGCGGGAGAAGGGGAAATTACTACGAGCAGTACTTC.

This clonotype was picked up many times. The chain is built from TRBV3-1 and TRBJ1-6; 7 bases are shared with TRBD1. The CDR3 contains 15 residues. Looked up from germline, CDR1 is LGHDT and CDR2 is YNNKEL (reference sequence). Trimming at V came to 6 bases and at J to 2 bases, leaving 4 bases not matched to a gene. CDR3 nucleotide sequence: TGTGCCAGCAGAGCAACAGGGGCCTATAATTCACCCCTCCACTTT. Its protein is CASRATGAYNSPLHF.

This clonotype was detected only a few times. The chain joins TRBV4-3 to TRBJ1-2; D possibly corresponds to TRBD1 (6 bases). Trimming took off 3 bases at V and 5 bases at J, with 19 bases between the two ends. Germline CDR1 reads LGHNA; CDR2 reads YSLEER. The CDR3 is 16 amino acids. The CDR3 here is CASSHRQVGSRYGYTF. The CDR3 coding sequence is TGCGCCAGCAGCCATAGACAGGTCGGTAGTCGGTATGGCTACACCTTC.

In this sample, this clonotype turned up many times. The chain recombines TRBV15 with TRBJ2-3, with D maybe TRBD1 (6 bases). Trimming took 0 bases from V and 6 from J, leaving 10 bases between them. The CDR3 spans 14 residues. CDR1 is LNHNV and CDR2 is YYDKDF in the germline V gene (reference sequence). The CDR3, as DNA: TGTGCCACCAGCAGAGAGGGGGCTCCTGATACGCAGTATTTT. Translated, it gives CATSREGAPDTQYF.

Many counts were recorded for this clonotype. This chain uses TRBV12-3 or TRBV12-4 with TRBJ1-1; no firm D call. Trimming pared 6 bases from V and 9 bases from J, leaving 11 bases between. The CDR3 length is 11 residues. CDR3 DNA: TGTGCCAGCAGCGGAGGGATTCAAGCTTTCTTT. This gives the protein CASSGGIQAFF.

The rearrangement uses TRBV27 and TRBJ2-7; 8 positions match TRBD1. Germline CDR1 and CDR2: MNHEY and SMNVEV (reference sequence). The CDR3 spans 14 residues. J was trimmed by 5 bases and V by 4 bases; bases with no gene match: 7. The CDR3 sequence is CASSSPHRGNEQYF. The CDR3 nucleotides are TGTGCCAGCAGTTCGCCTCACAGGGGGAACGAGCAGTACTTC.

This clonotype was observed a few times. CDR3 nucleotide sequence: TGTGCCAGCAGTTTACAGGGGAGTGGTGGCTACACCTTC. Amino acids: CASSLQGSGGYTF. The chain carries TRBV27 and TRBJ1-2; maybe TRBD1 (6 bases). Between the trimmed V and J ends, which lost 2 bases and 7 bases, there was a span of 11 bases. The CDR3 is 13 residues long. Germline CDR1 reads MNHEY; CDR2 reads SMNVEV (reference sequence).

Only a few counts were recorded for this clonotype. The V and J genes are TRBV12-3 or TRBV12-4 and TRBJ1-5; no clear D gene. V shed 4 bases and J shed 5 bases, with 21 bases lying between them. CDR3 length: 17 residues. The CDR3: CASSYAGRTYVDQPQHF. The CDR3 bases are TGTGCCAGCAGTTACGCCGGGCGAACCTATGTAGATCAGCCCCAGCATTTT.

This clonotype was observed many times. The rearrangement links TRBV11-2 to TRBJ2-7; D gene uncertain. CDR3 length: 12 amino acids. V was shortened by 1 base and J by 6 bases, with 7 bases between the two germline ends. CDR1 is SGHAT and CDR2 is FQNNGV in the germline V gene. CDR3 amino acids: CASSLVTSEQYF. The CDR3, as DNA: TGTGCCAGCAGCTTAGTTACGAGCGAGCAGTACTTC.